This T cell receptor (beta chain) was documented in a study of blood T cell repertoires in COVID-19. Germline V gene sequence: CDR1 LGHDT, CDR2 YNNKEL (reference sequence). The CDR3 runs to 14 residues. The method was immunoSEQ multiplex PCR; TCRdb's version includes in-frame clones alone and lacks a portion of them. Among 140,000 to 150,000 clones listed, roughly 84% were seen once. This clone was counted a single time. One end of the junction is discordant with germline, which a read error may explain. Input material: peripheral blood. The receptor was derived from a man in his sixties with active or convalescent COVID-19. The chain has TRBV3-1 (or the pseudogene TRBV3-2) and TRBJ2-2; possibly TRBD2 for D (5 bases). The CDR3 region has the DNA TGTGCCAGCAGCCAAGCTAGCATGTCCGGGGAGCTGCTTTTT. Encoded protein: CASSQASMSGELLF.